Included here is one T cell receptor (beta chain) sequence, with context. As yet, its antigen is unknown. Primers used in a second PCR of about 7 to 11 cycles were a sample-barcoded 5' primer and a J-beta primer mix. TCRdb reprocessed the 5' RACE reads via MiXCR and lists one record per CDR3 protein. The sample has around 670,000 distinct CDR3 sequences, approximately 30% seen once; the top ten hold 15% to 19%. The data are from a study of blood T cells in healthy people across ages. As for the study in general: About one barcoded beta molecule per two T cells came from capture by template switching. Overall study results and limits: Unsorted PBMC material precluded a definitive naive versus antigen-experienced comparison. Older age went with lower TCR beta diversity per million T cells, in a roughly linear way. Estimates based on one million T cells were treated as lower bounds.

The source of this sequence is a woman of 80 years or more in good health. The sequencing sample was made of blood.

In DNA, the CDR3 is TGTGCCAGCAGTCAATCTACAGGGGGAGGTACTGAAGCTTTCTTT. Encoded protein: CASSQSTGGGTEAFF. This chain connects TRBV6-2 or TRBV6-3 to TRBJ1-1, with 8 nucleotides matching TRBD1. Looked up from germline, CDR1 is MNHEY and CDR2 is SVGEGT. CDR3 length: 15 residues. With 5 bases clipped from V and 5 bases from J, the junction kept 10 bases outside the gene matches.